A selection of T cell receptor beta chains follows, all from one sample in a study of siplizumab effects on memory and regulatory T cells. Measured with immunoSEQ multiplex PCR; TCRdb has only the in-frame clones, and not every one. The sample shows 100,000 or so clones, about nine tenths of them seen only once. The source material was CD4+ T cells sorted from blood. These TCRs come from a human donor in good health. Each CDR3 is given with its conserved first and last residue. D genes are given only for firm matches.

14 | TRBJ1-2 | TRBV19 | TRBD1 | CASSRQGTEYGYTF
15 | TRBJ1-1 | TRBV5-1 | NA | CASSSEKTRDTEAFF
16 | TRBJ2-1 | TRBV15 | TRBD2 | CATIKTWTSGGNEQFF
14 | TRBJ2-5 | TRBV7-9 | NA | CASSAQSGGETQYF
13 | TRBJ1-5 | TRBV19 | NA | CASSTGPNQPQHF
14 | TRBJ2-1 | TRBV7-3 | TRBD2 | CASSQLAGSNEQFF
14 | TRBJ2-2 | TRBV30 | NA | CAWSNSITSGELFF
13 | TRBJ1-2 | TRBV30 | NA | CAWSVTAGYGYTF
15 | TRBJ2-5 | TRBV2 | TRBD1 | CASSAVGGGQETQYF
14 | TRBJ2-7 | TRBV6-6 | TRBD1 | CASSYLGGQMEQYF
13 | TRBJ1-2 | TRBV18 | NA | CASSPYDAGGYTF
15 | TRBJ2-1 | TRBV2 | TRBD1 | CASSAGQGARNEQFF
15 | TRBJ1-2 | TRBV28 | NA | CASSPSTGENYGYTF